This passage covers 12 T cell receptor beta chains from one sample sequenced in a study of cytotoxic CD8 clonotypes in ibrutinib-treated CLL. Some clones are missing from TCRdb's copy, which holds only in-frame ones; the method was immunoSEQ multiplex PCR. The data show fewer than 35,000 clones, around 85% seen once. Sequenced here: PBMCs, sampled after 24 months of ibrutinib treatment. The receptors here all came from a human donor with chronic lymphocytic leukemia.

This clone was recorded only once. The rearrangement joins TRBV5-1 to TRBJ2-7; D call uncertain. Germline CDR1 is SGHRS and CDR2 is YFSETQ. Between the trimmed V and J ends, which lost 3 bases and 0 bases, there was a span of 7 bases. The CDR3 has 13 amino acids. Here the CDR3 reads CASSSGPSYEQYF. Here the CDR3 DNA reads TGCGCCAGCAGCTCCGGCCCCTCCTACGAGCAGTACTTC.

The chain's CDR3 is CASSEGHGSTEAFF. CDR3 sequence (DNA): TGTGCCAGCAGTGAGGGCCACGGCTCCACTGAAGCTTTCTTT. This chain connects TRBV6-1 to TRBJ1-1; no definite D call. V lost 3 bases and J 4 bases, leaving 12 bases between the germline ends. The CDR3 has 14 amino acids. Looked up from germline, CDR1 is MNHNS and CDR2 is SASEGT.

The chain carries TRBV6-5 and TRBJ1-2; D ambiguous. The CDR3 is 14 residues long. The germline V gene has CDR1 MNHEY and CDR2 SVGAGI. V dropped 0 bases and J dropped 4 bases, with 9 bases sitting between them. The CDR3 DNA follows: TGTGCCAGCAGTTACTCACCGGTCGTCTATGGCTACACCTTC. Its protein product is CASSYSPVVYGYTF.

This clone was recorded only once. This chain links TRBV27 with TRBJ2-1; a weak D match, TRBD1 (6 bases). The V end was cut by 5 bases, the J end by 6 bases, with 23 bases between. This CDR3 has 17 residues. CDR1 MNHEY and CDR2 SMNVEV come from the germline V gene (reference sequence). This CDR3 reads CASSPPRLGAVVNEQFF. The CDR3 DNA reads as TGTGCCAGCAGTCCCCCGCGGTTGGGGGCGGTTGTCAATGAGCAGTTCTTC.

The rearrangement joins TRBV6-4 to TRBJ2-2; TRBD2 aligns across 7 bases. The CDR3 has 15 amino acids. The V segment lost 5 bases and the J segment 3 bases; nucleotides outside the gene matches: 6. Germline lookup yields CDR1 MRHNA and CDR2 SNTAGT. The CDR3 sequence: CASSQEAGYTGELFF. The CDR3 nucleotides are TGTGCCAGCAGTCAAGAAGCGGGGTACACCGGGGAGCTGTTTTTT.

The J gene is TRBJ1-6, the V gene TRBV7-3; D gene uncertain. CDR3 length: 14 amino acids. Trimming shortened V by 3 bases and J by 7 bases, and 10 bases separated the two germline ends. Germline lookup yields CDR1 SGHTA and CDR2 FQGTGA. The CDR3 DNA reads TGTGCCAGCAGCTTGAACAGCGGAAATTCACCCCTCCACTTT. It is translated as CASSLNSGNSPLHF.

The chain recombines TRBV7-9 with TRBJ2-5, with D possibly TRBD1 on 5 matching bases. Looked up from germline, CDR1 is SEHNR and CDR2 is FQNEAQ (reference sequence). This CDR3 comprises 14 residues. Trimming shortened V by 5 bases and J by 0 bases, and 10 bases separated the two germline ends. The CDR3 loop reads CASSPTVDQETQYF. CDR3 sequence (DNA): TGTGCCAGCAGCCCGACAGTCGACCAAGAGACCCAGTACTTC.

The chain carries TRBV7-3 and TRBJ2-5, with D maybe TRBD2 (5 bases). CDR1 SGHTA and CDR2 FQGTGA come from the germline V gene. V gave up 2 bases and J gave up 2 bases, with 12 bases separating them. The CDR3 has 15 amino acids. The CDR3 bases are TGTGCCAGCAGCTTAGGAGGCCGGTGGCAAGAGACCCAGTACTTC. Its protein is CASSLGGRWQETQYF.

The chain combines TRBV19 with TRBJ1-4; TRBD1 aligns across 8 bases. Germline V gene sequence: CDR1 LNHDA, CDR2 SQIVND (reference sequence). The length of the CDR3 is 16 residues. The junction had 6 bases not matched to a gene; V was cut back by 4 bases and J by 2 bases. DNA for the CDR3: TGTGCCAGTAGTACCACAGGGGGGAGTACTAATGAAAAACTGTTTTTT. It is translated as CASSTTGGSTNEKLFF.

The chain carries TRBV27 and TRBJ1-1; a weak D match, TRBD1 (5 bases). V gave up 4 bases and J gave up 3 bases, with 18 bases separating them. The germline V gene encodes CDR1 MNHEY and CDR2 SMNVEV (reference sequence). This CDR3 has 16 residues. The CDR3 loop is CASSSDLGQAYTEAFF. CDR3 nucleotides: TGTGCCAGCAGTTCCGACCTGGGGCAGGCTTACACTGAAGCTTTCTTT.

This clone was observed a few times. The chain combines TRBV19 with TRBJ1-6; possible D gene TRBD1, 5 bases. The V gene's germline CDR1 is LNHDA and CDR2 SQIVND (reference sequence). V shed 0 bases and J shed 7 bases, with 10 bases lying between them. The CDR3 totals 15 residues. The CDR3: CASSIEGQGNSPLHF. CDR3 DNA: TGTGCCAGTAGTATAGAGGGGCAGGGAAATTCACCCCTCCACTTT.

This sequence joins TRBV5-1 and TRBJ1-2, with unresolved D. This CDR3 contains 15 residues. From germline, CDR1 is SGHRS and CDR2 YFSETQ. V was trimmed by 3 bases and J by 0 bases, leaving 12 bases between them. The CDR3 DNA reads TGCGCCAGCAGCTACCAAGGCCGCACTAACTATGGCTACACCTTC. Translated, it gives CASSYQGRTNYGYTF.